A selection of T cell receptor beta chains follows, all from one sample in a study of control samples from healthy donors and cancer patients. Assay: immunoSEQ multiplex PCR; the TCRdb copy retains only in-frame clones and omits some. This sample carries 100,000 to 150,000 clones, about 95% of them seen once, and the ten largest clones take less than 4.5%. The source material was blood. These receptors were taken from a young man in good health. The CDR3 runs from the conserved cysteine through the conserved F or W. Fields, in order: clone size, V gene, D gene, J gene, CDR3 protein. D genes are given only for firm matches. The listing skips clone size in some rows; elsewhere it reads once, few, many or a size class.

.	TRBV7-2	TRBD2	TRBJ2-3	CASSTEGRVRTDTQYF
.	TRBV25-1	.	TRBJ1-1	CASPEGQLKNTEAFF
.	TRBV7-2	.	TRBJ1-5	CASSPAGGQPQHF
.	TRBV7-8	TRBD1	TRBJ2-5	CASSNGQDQETQYF
.	TRBV6-5	.	TRBJ1-1	CASSRSGNTEAFF
once	TRBV7-9	.	TRBJ1-2	CASSPRLVGDGYTF
.	TRBV29-1	.	TRBJ1-2	CSVGDAYYGYTF
.	TRBV28	.	TRBJ1-5	CASSAGNQPQHF
.	TRBV11-2	TRBD1	TRBJ1-6	CASTRSLGQGYSPLHF
.	TRBV5-4	.	TRBJ1-2	CASSLDSSGNGYTF
.	TRBV11-2	.	TRBJ1-2	CASSLGPVGGLDYGYTF
.	TRBV16	TRBD1	TRBJ1-2	CASGTMGQLEPYGYTF
.	TRBV6-2/TRBV6-3	.	TRBJ2-7	CASSAGALYEQYF